This T cell receptor (beta chain) appears in the sequencing data of a study of Ad26.COV2.S vaccination and SARS-CoV-2 variants. Findings and caveats of the study: Marked by substantial breadth, spike-specific CD8+ and CD4+ T cell responses were reportedly seen after vaccination. Total T cell responses may have been underestimated by the TCR breadth and depth analyses. Relative to placebo recipients, vaccine recipients exhibited elevated spike-specific TCR breadth.

Clones were read by immunoSEQ multiplex PCR, and TCRdb kept only the in-frame ones, dropping some. The sample includes about 500,000 clones, approximately 90% of them seen just once. A note on this clone: Antigen specificity is unknown.

Germline V gene data show CDR1 as SGHVS and CDR2 as FNYEAQ. The CDR3 is 15 residues long. Trimming took 5 bases from V and 6 from J, leaving 20 bases between them. Regarding treatment: 19 received Ad26.COV2.S at low or high dose, single or two shots; 5 received placebo; per-sample allocation not given. Repertoires come from day 63 after the first vaccine or placebo injection. Vaccination employed an Ad26 vector expressing the Wuhan-strain SARS-CoV-2 spike. The chain couples TRBV7-6 to TRBJ2-7, with D uncertain. Here the sequenced sample was peripheral blood, taken in a trial of Ad26.COV2.S vaccine versus placebo. This TCR derives from a person between 18 and 65 years old who received the Ad26.COV2.S COVID-19 vaccine or a placebo. The CDR3 reads CASSQDVALVGEQYF. As DNA, the CDR3 is TGTGCCAGCAGCCAGGACGTTGCCCTTGTAGGCGAGCAGTACTTC.